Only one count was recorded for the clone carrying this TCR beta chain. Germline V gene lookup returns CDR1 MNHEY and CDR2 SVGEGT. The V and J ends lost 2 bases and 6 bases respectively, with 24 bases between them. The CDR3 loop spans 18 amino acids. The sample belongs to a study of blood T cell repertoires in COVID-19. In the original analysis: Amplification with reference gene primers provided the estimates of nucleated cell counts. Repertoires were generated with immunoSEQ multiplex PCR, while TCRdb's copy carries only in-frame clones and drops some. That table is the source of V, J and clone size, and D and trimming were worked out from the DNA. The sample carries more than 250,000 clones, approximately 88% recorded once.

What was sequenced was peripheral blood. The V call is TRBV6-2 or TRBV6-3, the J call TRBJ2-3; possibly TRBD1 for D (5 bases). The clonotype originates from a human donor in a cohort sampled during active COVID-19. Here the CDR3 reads CASSYRQGAYVMADTQYF. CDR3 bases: TGTGCCAGCAGTTACCGTCAGGGTGCCTACGTCATGGCGGATACGCAGTATTTT.